This T cell receptor (beta chain) was captured by sequencing in a study of beta chain features in type 1 diabetes. Study-level findings and limits: Naive, central memory and regulatory TCRB repertoires appeared more similar among patients than healthy donors.

About this clone itself: The antigen remains undetermined.

Of the isolated RNA, all was reverse transcribed, and so the sequenced material was expressed TCRB transcripts. The table came from immunoSEQ multiplex PCR; TCRdb's copy has only in-frame clones and leaves some out. The table has 250,000 to 350,000 clones, 14% seen once. The receptor was isolated from a man aged 25-45 years in good health. The sequencing sample was made of central memory CD4+ T cells from blood.

The CDR3 bases are TGTGCCAGCGGGACTAGCGGGGGTTCGTACCAAGAGACCCAGTACTTC. Its protein is CASGTSGGSYQETQYF. This rearrangement joins TRBV2 to TRBJ2-5; 14 nucleotides match TRBD2. The V gene's germline CDR1 is SNHLY and CDR2 FYNNEI. The V and J ends lost 8 bases and 0 bases, in that order; junction bases with no gene match: 5. The CDR3 sequence is 16 residues long.